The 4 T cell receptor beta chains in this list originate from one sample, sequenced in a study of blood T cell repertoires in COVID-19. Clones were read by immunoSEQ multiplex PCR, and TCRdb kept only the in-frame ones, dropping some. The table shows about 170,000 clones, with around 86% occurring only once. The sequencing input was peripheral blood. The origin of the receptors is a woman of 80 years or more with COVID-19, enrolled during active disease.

The CDR3 here is CASSLADRGFANYGYTF. DNA of the CDR3: TGTGCCAGCAGCTTAGCGGACAGGGGATTCGCTAACTATGGCTACACCTTC. The chain combines TRBV7-2 with TRBJ1-2, with 9 bases lining up with TRBD1. With V trimmed by 0 bases and J by 0 bases, 5 bases remained unmatched. This CDR3 is 17 amino acids long. The germline V gene has CDR1 SGHTA and CDR2 FQGNSA.

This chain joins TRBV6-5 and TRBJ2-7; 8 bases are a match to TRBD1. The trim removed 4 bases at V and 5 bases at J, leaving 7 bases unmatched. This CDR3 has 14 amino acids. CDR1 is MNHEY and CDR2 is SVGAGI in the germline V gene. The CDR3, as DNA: TGTGCCAGCAGTTTAAGGACAGGGCCTAACGAGCAGTACTTC. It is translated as CASSLRTGPNEQYF.

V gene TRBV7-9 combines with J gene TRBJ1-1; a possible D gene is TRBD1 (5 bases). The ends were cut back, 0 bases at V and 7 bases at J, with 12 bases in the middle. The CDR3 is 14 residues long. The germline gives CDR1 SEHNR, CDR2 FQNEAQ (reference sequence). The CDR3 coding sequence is TGTGCCAGCAGCTTAGCACAGGTCAATATTGAAGCTTTCTTT. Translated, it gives CASSLAQVNIEAFF.

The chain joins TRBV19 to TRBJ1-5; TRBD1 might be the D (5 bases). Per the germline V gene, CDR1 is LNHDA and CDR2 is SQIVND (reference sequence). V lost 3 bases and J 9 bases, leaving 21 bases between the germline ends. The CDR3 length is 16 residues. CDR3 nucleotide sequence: TGTGCCAGTAGTATCCAGGTCGGGGGACCCCAAGGGCCCCAGCATTTT. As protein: CASSIQVGGPQGPQHF.